Listed below are T cell receptor beta chains from one sample, sequenced in a study of regulatory T cells in long-lasting Graves disease. TCRdb redid the calling of the multiplex PCR reads with MiXCR, one entry per CDR3 protein. The repertoire holds 400,000 to 500,000 distinct CDR3 sequences, 20% to 25% seen once, with roughly 14% in the top ten. Sequencing was performed on peripheral blood mononuclear cells (PBMCs), taken when the disease was refractory, from a patient treated with antithyroid drugs. These receptors were collected from a female donor with Graves disease. CDR3s include the opening cysteine and the closing phenylalanine or tryptophan. Each record gives: D gene, V gene, J gene, clone size, CDR3 protein, CDR3 DNA. A D gene is named only where the DNA matches it firmly. Size values are once, few and many counts, or a class for expanded clones, and some rows have none.

NA	TRBV7-2	TRBJ1-3	NA	CASSLAGPSTGNTIYF	TGTGCCAGCAGCTTAGCGGGTCCTTCCACTGGAAACACCATATATTTT
NA	TRBV7-9	TRBJ2-2	NA	CASSFSIASDLIANTGELFF	TGTGCCAGCAGCTTCTCTATAGCTTCCGATCTTATAGCGAACACCGGGGAGCTGTTTTTT
NA	TRBV6-2/TRBV6-3	TRBJ2-7	few	CASSHSTNYEQYF	TGTGCCAGCAGTCACTCGACCAATTACGAGCAGTACTTC
NA	TRBV13	TRBJ2-7	NA	CASSQPARSSYEQYF	TGTGCCAGCAGCCAACCGGCCCGCTCTTCCTACGAGCAGTACTTC
TRBD1	TRBV24-1	TRBJ2-5	many	CATSDPNRDRGTQYF	TGTGCCACCAGTGATCCTAACCGGGACAGGGGGACCCAGTACTTC
TRBD1	TRBV20-1	TRBJ1-1	NA	CSARDLDRGRNEAFF	TGCAGTGCTAGAGATCTGGACAGGGGGCGGAATGAAGCTTTCTTT
NA	TRBV28	TRBJ2-5	NA	CASSLWTGETQYF	TGTGCCAGCAGTCTTTGGACCGGGGAGACCCAGTACTTC
NA	TRBV3-1	TRBJ1-1	many	CASSQGIGGANTEAFF	TGTGCCAGCAGCCAAGGGATAGGCGGGGCTAACACTGAAGCTTTCTTT
NA	TRBV7-2	TRBJ1-2	few	CASSLTFGERGYTF	TGTGCCAGCAGCTTAACATTCGGGGAGCGCGGCTACACCTTC
NA	TRBV12-3/TRBV12-4	TRBJ1-5	many	CASRRGGGDQPQHF	TGTGCCAGCAGAAGAGGGGGGGGCGATCAGCCCCAGCATTTT
NA	TRBV9	TRBJ2-1	NA	CASSLLRFPRLYNEQFF	TGTGCCAGCAGTTTATTGCGGTTCCCACGCCTCTACAATGAGCAGTTCTTC
TRBD1	TRBV13	TRBJ1-5	NA	CASSPPSTGDRQPQHF	TGTGCCAGCAGCCCCCCGTCCACAGGGGATCGACAGCCCCAGCATTTT
NA	TRBV4-1	TRBJ1-1	NA	CASSQETAGVNTEAFF	TGCGCCAGCAGCCAAGAAACGGCAGGGGTGAACACTGAAGCTTTCTTT
NA	TRBV4-1	TRBJ1-2	NA	CASSQGLGTATTNYGYTF	TGCGCCAGCAGCCAAGGCCTTGGGACCGCTACCACTAACTATGGCTACACCTTC
NA	TRBV11-3	TRBJ1-1	many	CASSLGLKAFF	TGTGCCAGCAGCTTGGGCTTGAAGGCTTTCTTT
TRBD1	TRBV12-3/TRBV12-4	TRBJ1-5	NA	CASSPGTGPFGNQPQHF	TGTGCCAGCAGCCCTGGGACAGGCCCCTTCGGCAATCAGCCCCAGCATTTT
NA	TRBV4-3	TRBJ1-3	few	CASSQETGNTIYF	TGCGCCAGCAGCCAAGAAACTGGAAACACCATATATTTT
NA	TRBV6-2/TRBV6-3	TRBJ2-7	many	CASSYSYLAAYEQYF	TGTGCCAGCAGTTACTCGTATTTGGCAGCCTACGAGCAGTACTTC
NA	TRBV7-2	TRBJ1-1	many	CASSLHAVNTEAFF	TGTGCCAGCAGCTTACATGCCGTGAACACTGAAGCTTTCTTT
TRBD1	TRBV6-4	TRBJ1-2	few	CASSETRTGFGYTF	TGTGCCAGCAGTGAAACGAGGACAGGGTTTGGCTACACCTTC
TRBD1	TRBV12-5	TRBJ1-1	many	CASGFASTGLTEAFF	TGTGCTAGTGGTTTCGCCTCGACAGGGTTGACTGAAGCTTTCTTT
TRBD1	TRBV7-3	TRBJ2-7	few	CASTISGQGPYEQYF	TGTGCCAGCACCATATCGGGACAGGGGCCGTACGAGCAGTACTTC
NA	TRBV12-3/TRBV12-4	TRBJ2-7	few	CASSLGGPKSQQYF	TGTGCCAGCAGCTTAGGAGGGCCGAAGAGCCAGCAGTACTTC
NA	TRBV20-1	TRBJ2-7	few	CSRTAIDYEQYF	TGCAGCCGGACAGCCATAGACTACGAGCAGTACTTC
NA	TRBV28	TRBJ2-7	once	CAGSLRIPGEQYF	TGTGCCGGCAGTTTAAGGATTCCGGGGGAGCAGTACTTC
NA	TRBV27	TRBJ2-3	few	CASKLASTDTQYF	TGTGCCAGCAAATTAGCTAGCACAGATACGCAGTATTTT
NA	TRBV3-1	TRBJ1-4	many	CASSQRAEEKLFF	TGTGCCAGCAGCCAAAGAGCGGAAGAAAAACTGTTTTTT
TRBD2	TRBV27	TRBJ2-7	many	CASSLSGGRPYEQYF	TGTGCCAGCAGTTTATCGGGGGGGAGGCCCTACGAGCAGTACTTC
TRBD2	TRBV6-1	TRBJ2-7	NA	CASSPQREVSYEQYF	TGTGCCAGCAGTCCCCAGCGGGAGGTTTCCTACGAGCAGTACTTC
TRBD1	TRBV20-1	TRBJ1-6	few	CSASRQGDSPLHF	TGCAGTGCTAGCAGGCAGGGGGATTCACCCCTCCACTTT
TRBD1	TRBV29-1	TRBJ2-1	NA	CSVGVSTGNEQFF	TGCAGCGTGGGGGTCTCGACAGGGAATGAGCAGTTCTTC
TRBD1	TRBV27	TRBJ1-2	NA	CASSSFGTGAGGYTF	TGTGCCAGCAGTTCCTTCGGGACAGGTGCTGGTGGCTACACCTTC
NA	TRBV10-3	TRBJ1-2	NA	CAISAIQGSNYGYTF	TGTGCCATCAGTGCGATTCAGGGATCTAACTATGGCTACACCTTC
NA	TRBV27	TRBJ2-1	few	CASSLWSLSAYNEQFF	TGTGCCAGCAGTTTATGGTCCCTTTCCGCCTACAATGAGCAGTTCTTC
TRBD1	TRBV7-9	TRBJ1-6	NA	CASSEQGAGYNSPLHF	TGTGCCAGCAGCGAACAGGGGGCCGGCTATAATTCACCCCTCCACTTT
NA	TRBV19	TRBJ1-5	NA	CASTRAQQPQHF	TGTGCCAGTACGAGGGCCCAGCAGCCCCAGCATTTT
TRBD1	TRBV9	TRBJ1-1	NA	CASSVGTGGSSAFF	TGTGCCAGCAGCGTAGGGACAGGGGGCTCGTCAGCTTTCTTT
NA	TRBV11-1	TRBJ1-2	NA	CASTSRVGDGYTF	TGTGCCAGCACCTCGAGGGTAGGAGATGGCTACACCTTC
TRBD1	TRBV6-1	TRBJ1-1	many	CASRGQVGTEAFF	TGTGCCAGCCGGGGACAGGTAGGCACTGAAGCTTTCTTT
TRBD1	TRBV30	TRBJ1-4	NA	CAWSRTGLATNEKLFF	TGTGCCTGGAGTCGGACAGGCCTTGCAACTAATGAAAAACTGTTTTTT
NA	TRBV30	TRBJ2-1	few	CAWSSDNEQFF	TGTGCCTGGAGTTCCGACAATGAGCAGTTCTTC
NA	TRBV29-1	TRBJ2-6	NA	CSVGPGSGANVLTF	TGCAGCGTTGGGCCGGGATCTGGGGCCAACGTCCTGACTTTC
NA	TRBV15	TRBJ2-5	many	CATSRGGRGGLETQYF	TGTGCCACCAGCAGAGGGGGCAGGGGAGGATTGGAGACCCAGTACTTC
TRBD2	TRBV20-1	TRBJ2-3	NA	CSARDPSGRHSDTQYF	TGCAGTGCTAGAGATCCTAGCGGGAGGCACTCAGATACGCAGTATTTT
TRBD2	TRBV2	TRBJ2-7	few	CASRTGTSGRHEQYF	TGTGCCAGCAGGACCGGGACTAGCGGGAGGCACGAGCAGTACTTC
TRBD1	TRBV2	TRBJ1-1	NA	CASREGTGLTEAFF	TGTGCCAGCAGGGAGGGGACAGGACTCACTGAAGCTTTCTTT
TRBD2	TRBV7-6	TRBJ2-3	few	CASSSIRGLAGPSTDTQYF	TGTGCCAGCAGCTCTATTCGGGGACTAGCGGGACCTAGCACAGATACGCAGTATTTT
NA	TRBV10-3	TRBJ2-5	many	CAISERGSQETQYF	TGTGCCATCAGTGAGAGGGGTAGCCAAGAGACCCAGTACTTC
NA	TRBV7-3	TRBJ1-4	NA	CASSRGYGEKLFF	TGTGCCAGCAGCAGGGGTTACGGTGAAAAACTGTTTTTT
NA	TRBV3-1	TRBJ1-1	NA	CASSHRGTAGTEAFF	TGTGCCAGCAGCCATCGCGGGACCGCCGGAACTGAAGCTTTCTTT
NA	TRBV5-1	TRBJ1-1	many	CASRWGAEAFF	TGCGCCAGCAGGTGGGGGGCTGAAGCTTTCTTT
NA	TRBV30	TRBJ1-1	few	CAWKISRDTEAFF	TGTGCCTGGAAAATTAGCAGGGACACTGAAGCTTTCTTT
TRBD1	TRBV6-1	TRBJ1-5	many	CASSPGQGFSNQPQHF	TGTGCCAGCAGTCCGGGACAGGGATTTAGCAATCAGCCCCAGCATTTT
NA	TRBV11-2	TRBJ2-1	NA	CASSLGHEQFF	TGTGCCAGCAGTTTGGGCCATGAGCAGTTCTTC
TRBD1	TRBV6-2/TRBV6-3	TRBJ2-7	few	CASRGTASYEQYF	TGTGCCAGCAGAGGGACAGCCTCCTACGAGCAGTACTTC
TRBD2	TRBV7-3	TRBJ2-7	many	CASSFAGRSGASLDEQYF	TGTGCCAGCAGCTTTGCGGGGCGGAGCGGGGCCTCCCTAGACGAGCAGTACTTC
NA	TRBV6-2/TRBV6-3	TRBJ2-7	many	CASSYPGRRPAEYF	TGTGCCAGCAGTTACCCCGGACGCCGACCCGCGGAGTACTTC